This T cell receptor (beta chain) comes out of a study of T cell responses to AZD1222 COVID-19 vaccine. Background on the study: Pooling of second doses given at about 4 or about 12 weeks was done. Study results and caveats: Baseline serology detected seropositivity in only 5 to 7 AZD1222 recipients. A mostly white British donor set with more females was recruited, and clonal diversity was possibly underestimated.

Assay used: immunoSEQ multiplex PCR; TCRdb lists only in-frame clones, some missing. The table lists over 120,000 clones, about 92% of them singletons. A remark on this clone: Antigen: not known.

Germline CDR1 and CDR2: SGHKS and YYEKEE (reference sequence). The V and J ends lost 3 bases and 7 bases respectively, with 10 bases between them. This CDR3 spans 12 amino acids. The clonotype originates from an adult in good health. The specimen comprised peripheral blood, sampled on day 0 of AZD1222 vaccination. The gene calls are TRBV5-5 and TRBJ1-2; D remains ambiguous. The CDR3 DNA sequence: TGTGCCAGCAGCTGGAGAGACGGTGGCTACACCTTC. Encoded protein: CASSWRDGGYTF.